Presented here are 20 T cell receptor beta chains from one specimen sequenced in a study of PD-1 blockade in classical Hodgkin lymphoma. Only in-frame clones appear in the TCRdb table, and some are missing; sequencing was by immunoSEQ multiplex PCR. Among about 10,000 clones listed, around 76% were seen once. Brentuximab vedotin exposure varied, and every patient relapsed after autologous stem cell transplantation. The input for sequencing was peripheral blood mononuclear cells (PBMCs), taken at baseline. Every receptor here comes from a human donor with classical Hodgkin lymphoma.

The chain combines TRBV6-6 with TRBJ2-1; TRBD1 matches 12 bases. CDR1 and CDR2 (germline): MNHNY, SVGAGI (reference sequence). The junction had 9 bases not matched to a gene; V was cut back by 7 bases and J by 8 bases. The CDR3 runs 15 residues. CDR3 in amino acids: CASTITGTGGDEQFF. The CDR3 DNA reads TGTGCCAGCACCATAACCGGGACAGGGGGCGATGAGCAGTTCTTC.

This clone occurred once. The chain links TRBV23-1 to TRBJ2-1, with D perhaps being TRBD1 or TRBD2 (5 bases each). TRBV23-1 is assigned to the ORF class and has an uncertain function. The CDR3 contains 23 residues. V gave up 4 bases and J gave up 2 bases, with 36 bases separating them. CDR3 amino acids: CASSLNSGALAICHISAYNEQFF. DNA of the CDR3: TGCGCCAGCAGTCTTAATTCCGGGGCGCTAGCAATATGCCACATCAGCGCCTACAATGAGCAGTTCTTC.

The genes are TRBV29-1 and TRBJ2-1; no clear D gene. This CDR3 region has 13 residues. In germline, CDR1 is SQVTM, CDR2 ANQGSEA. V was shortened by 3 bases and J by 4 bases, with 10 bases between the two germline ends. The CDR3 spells CSVDNLGYNEQFF. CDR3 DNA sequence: TGCAGCGTTGACAACCTCGGGTACAATGAGCAGTTCTTC.

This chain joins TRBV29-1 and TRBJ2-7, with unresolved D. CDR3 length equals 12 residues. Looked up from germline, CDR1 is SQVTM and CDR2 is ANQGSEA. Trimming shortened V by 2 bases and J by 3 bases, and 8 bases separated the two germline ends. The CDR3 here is CSVELNGYEQYF. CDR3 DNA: TGCAGCGTTGAACTCAACGGCTACGAGCAGTACTTC.

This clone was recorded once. CDR3 loop: CASRGLAGHNEQFF. The CDR3 coding sequence is TGCGCCAGCAGAGGACTAGCGGGACACAATGAGCAGTTCTTC. The chain has TRBV10-2 and TRBJ2-1; 12 nucleotides match TRBD2. The CDR3 is 14 residues long. Germline V gene sequence: CDR1 WSHSY, CDR2 SAAADI. Germline trimming cut 6 bases from V and 5 bases from J; bases unmatched to any gene: 2.

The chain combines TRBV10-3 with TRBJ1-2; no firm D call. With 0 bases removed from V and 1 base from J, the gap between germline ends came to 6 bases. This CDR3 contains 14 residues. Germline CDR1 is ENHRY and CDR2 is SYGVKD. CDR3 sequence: CAISESPFNYGYTF. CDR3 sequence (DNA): TGTGCCATCAGTGAGTCGCCCTTTAACTATGGCTACACCTTC.

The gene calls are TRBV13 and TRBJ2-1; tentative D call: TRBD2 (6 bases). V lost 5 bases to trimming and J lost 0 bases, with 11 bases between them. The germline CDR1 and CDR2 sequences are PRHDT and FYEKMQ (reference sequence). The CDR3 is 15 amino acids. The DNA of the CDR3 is TGTGCCAGCAGCCCACCGACTAGCTCCTACAATGAGCAGTTCTTC. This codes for CASSPPTSSYNEQFF.

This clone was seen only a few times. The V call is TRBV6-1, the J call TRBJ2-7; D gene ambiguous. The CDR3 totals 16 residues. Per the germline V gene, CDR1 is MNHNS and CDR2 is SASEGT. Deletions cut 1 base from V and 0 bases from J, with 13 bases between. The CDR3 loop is CASSEGVTSLSYEQYF. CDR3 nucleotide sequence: TGTGCCAGCAGTGAAGGAGTTACCAGTCTCTCCTACGAGCAGTACTTC.

CDR3 region: CASSQGRTPSETQYF. CDR3 nucleotides: TGCGCCAGCAGCCAAGGCAGGACCCCTTCGGAGACCCAGTACTTC. J is TRBJ2-5 and V is TRBV4-1; D is unclear. In germline, CDR1 is MGHRA, CDR2 YSYEKL. The length of the CDR3 is 15 residues. V lost 1 base and J 5 bases, leaving 14 bases between the germline ends.

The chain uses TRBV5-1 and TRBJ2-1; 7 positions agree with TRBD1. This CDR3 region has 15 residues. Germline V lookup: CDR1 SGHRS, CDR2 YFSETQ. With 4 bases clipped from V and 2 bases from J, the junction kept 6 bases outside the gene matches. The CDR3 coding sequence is TGCGCCAGCAGCCGTACCGGGACAGCCTACAATGAGCAGTTCTTC. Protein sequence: CASSRTGTAYNEQFF.

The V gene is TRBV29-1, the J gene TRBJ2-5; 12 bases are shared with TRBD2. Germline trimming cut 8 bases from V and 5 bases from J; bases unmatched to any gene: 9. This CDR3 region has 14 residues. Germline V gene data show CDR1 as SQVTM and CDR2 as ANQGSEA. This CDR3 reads CSTLGLAGGETQYF. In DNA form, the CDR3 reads TGCAGCACCCTGGGACTAGCGGGTGGGGAGACCCAGTACTTC.

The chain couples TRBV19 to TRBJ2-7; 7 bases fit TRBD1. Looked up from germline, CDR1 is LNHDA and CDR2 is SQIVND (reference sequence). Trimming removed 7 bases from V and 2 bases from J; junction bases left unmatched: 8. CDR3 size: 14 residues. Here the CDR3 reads CASTRAGGTYEQYF. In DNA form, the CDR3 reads TGTGCCAGTACTCGGGCAGGGGGTACCTACGAGCAGTACTTC.

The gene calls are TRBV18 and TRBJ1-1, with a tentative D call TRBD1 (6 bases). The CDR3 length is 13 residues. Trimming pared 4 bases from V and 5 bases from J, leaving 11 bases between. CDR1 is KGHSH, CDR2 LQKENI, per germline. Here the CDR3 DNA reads TGTGCCAGCTCACAGGGGGAGAGTACTGAAGCTTTCTTT. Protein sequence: CASSQGESTEAFF.

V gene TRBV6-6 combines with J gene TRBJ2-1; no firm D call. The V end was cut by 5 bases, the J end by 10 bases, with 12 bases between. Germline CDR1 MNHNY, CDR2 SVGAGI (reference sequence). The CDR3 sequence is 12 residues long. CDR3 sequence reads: CASSTSTGEQFF. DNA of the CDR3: TGTGCCAGCAGTACTTCTACTGGGGAGCAGTTCTTC.

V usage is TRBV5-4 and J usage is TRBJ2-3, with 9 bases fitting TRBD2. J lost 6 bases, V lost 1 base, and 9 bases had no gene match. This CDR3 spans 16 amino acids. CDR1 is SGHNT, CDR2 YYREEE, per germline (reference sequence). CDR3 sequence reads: CASSLFVVAGDDTQYF. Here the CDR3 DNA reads TGTGCCAGCAGCTTGTTTGTGGTAGCGGGAGACGATACGCAGTATTTT.

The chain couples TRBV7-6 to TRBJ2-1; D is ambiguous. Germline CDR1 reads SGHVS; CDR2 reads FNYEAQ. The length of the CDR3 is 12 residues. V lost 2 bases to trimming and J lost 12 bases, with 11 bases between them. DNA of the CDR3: TGTGCCAGCAGCTTAAGTTCCGGAATGCAGTTCTTC. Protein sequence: CASSLSSGMQFF. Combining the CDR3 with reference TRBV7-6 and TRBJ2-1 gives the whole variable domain GAGVSQSPRYKVTKRGQDVALRCDPISGHVSLYWYRQALGQGPEFLTYFNYEAQQDKSGLPNDRFSAERPEGSISTLTIQRTEQRDSAMYRCASSLSSGMQFFGPGTRLTVL.

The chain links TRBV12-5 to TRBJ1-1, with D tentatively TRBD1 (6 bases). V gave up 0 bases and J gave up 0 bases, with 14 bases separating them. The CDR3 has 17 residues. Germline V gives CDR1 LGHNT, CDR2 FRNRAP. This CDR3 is CASGLVGITGMNTEAFF. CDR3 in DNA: TGTGCTAGTGGTTTGGTCGGAATCACAGGGATGAACACTGAAGCTTTCTTT. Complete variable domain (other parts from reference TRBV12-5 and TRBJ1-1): DARVTQTPRHKVTEMGQEVTMRCQPILGHNTVFWYRQTMMQGLELLAYFRNRAPLDDSGMPKDRFSAEMPDATLATLKIQPSEPRDSAVYFCASGLVGITGMNTEAFFGQGTRLTVV.

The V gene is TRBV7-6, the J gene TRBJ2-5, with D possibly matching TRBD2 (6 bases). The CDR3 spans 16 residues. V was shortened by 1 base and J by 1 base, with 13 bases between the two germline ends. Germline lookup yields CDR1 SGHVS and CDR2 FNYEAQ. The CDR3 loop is CASSLVGGTAQETQYF. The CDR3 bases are TGTGCCAGCAGCTTAGTAGGCGGGACCGCCCAAGAGACCCAGTACTTC.

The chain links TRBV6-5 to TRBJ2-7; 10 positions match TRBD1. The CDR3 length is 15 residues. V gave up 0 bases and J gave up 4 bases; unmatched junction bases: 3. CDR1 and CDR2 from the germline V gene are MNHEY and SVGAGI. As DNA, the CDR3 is TGTGCCAGCAGTTACTCCGGGACAGGGGAGTACGAGCAGTACTTC. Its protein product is CASSYSGTGEYEQYF.

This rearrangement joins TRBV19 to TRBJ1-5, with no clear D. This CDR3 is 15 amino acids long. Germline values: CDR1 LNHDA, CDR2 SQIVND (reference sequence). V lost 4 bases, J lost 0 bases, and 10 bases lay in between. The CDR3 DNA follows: TGTGCCAGTAGTACGCAGGATTATAGCAATCAGCCCCAGCATTTT. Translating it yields CASSTQDYSNQPQHF. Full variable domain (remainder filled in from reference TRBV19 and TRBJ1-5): DGGITQSPKYLFRKEGQNVTLSCEQNLNHDAMYWYRQDPGQGLRLIYYSQIVNDFQKGDIAEGYSVSREKKESFPLTVTSAQKNPTAFYLCASSTQDYSNQPQHFGDGTRLSIL.